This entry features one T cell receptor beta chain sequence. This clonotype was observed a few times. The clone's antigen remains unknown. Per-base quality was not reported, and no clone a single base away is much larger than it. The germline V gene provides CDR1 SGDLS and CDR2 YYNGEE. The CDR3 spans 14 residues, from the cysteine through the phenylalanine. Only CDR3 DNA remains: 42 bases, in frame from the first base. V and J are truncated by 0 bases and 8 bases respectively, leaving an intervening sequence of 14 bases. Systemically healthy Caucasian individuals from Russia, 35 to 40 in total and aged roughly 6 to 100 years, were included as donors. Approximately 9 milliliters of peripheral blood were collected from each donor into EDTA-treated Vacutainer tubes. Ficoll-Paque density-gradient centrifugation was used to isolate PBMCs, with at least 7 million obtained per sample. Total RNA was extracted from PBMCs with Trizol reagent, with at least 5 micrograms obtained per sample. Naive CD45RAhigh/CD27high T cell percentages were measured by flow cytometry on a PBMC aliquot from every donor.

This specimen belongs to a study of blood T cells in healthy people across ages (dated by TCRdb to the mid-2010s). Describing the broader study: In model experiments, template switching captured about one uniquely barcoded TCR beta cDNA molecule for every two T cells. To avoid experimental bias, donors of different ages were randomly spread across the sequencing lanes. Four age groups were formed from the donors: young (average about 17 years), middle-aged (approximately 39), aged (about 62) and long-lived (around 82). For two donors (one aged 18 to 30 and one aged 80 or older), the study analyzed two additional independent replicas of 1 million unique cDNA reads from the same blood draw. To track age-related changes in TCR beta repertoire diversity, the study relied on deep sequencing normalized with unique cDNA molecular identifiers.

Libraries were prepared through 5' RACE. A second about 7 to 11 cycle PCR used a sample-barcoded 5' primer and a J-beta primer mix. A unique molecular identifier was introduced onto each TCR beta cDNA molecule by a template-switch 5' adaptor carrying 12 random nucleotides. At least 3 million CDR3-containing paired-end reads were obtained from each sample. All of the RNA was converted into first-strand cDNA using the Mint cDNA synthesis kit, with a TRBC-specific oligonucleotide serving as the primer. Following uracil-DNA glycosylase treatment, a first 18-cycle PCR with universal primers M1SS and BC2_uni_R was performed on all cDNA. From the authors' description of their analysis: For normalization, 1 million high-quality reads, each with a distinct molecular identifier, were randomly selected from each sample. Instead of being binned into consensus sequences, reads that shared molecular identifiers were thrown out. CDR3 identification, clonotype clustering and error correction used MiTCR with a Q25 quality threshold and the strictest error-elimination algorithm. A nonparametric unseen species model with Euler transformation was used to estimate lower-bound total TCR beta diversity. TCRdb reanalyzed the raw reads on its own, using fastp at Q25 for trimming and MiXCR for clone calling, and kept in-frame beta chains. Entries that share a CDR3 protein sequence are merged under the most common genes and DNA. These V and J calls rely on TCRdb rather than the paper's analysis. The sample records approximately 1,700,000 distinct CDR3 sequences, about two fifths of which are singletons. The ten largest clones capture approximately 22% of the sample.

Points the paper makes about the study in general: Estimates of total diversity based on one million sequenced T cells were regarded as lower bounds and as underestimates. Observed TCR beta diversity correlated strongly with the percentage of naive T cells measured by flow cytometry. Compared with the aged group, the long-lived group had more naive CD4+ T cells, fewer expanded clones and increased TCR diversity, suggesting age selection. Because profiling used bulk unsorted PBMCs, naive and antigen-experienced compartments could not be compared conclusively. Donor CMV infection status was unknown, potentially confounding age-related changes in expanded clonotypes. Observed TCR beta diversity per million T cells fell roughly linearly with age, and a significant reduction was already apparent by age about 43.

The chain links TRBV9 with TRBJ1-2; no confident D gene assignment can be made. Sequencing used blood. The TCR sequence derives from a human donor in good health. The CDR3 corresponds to CASSVVMDPGGYTF. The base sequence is TGTGCCAGCAGCGTAGTAATGGACCCAGGAGGCTACACCTTC.